Following are 24 T cell receptor beta chains from one sample sequenced in a study of Graves' ophthalmopathy and Graves' hyperthyroidism. Using RNA transcripts, the TCR beta CDR3 regions were amplified. The workflow started with a first-round RT-PCR run with HTBI primers and then moved on to a second-round multiplex PCR. MiXCR was run by TCRdb on the multiplex PCR reads, yielding one entry per CDR3 protein. The data contain hundreds of thousands of distinct CDR3 sequences, 22% of them seen just once; the ten biggest clones take up about 6.6%. Sequencing input: peripheral blood. These receptors all stem from a woman aged 18-29 years with stable Graves' hyperthyroidism. Some clones in this sample may be carry-over from other donors' samples.

The CDR3 protein is CATSRGDRANTEAFF. In nucleotides, the CDR3 is TGTGCCACCAGCAGAGGGGACAGGGCTAACACTGAAGCTTTCTTT. The chain joins TRBV15 to TRBJ1-1; 9 bases are a match to TRBD1. The CDR3 spans 15 residues. Losses at the gene ends were 1 base for V and 2 bases for J; bases not matched to a gene: 2. Germline V gives CDR1 LNHNV, CDR2 YYDKDF (reference sequence).

Comments on this clonotype: The junction differs from germline at one of its ends, possibly a read error. The chain carries TRBV4-1 and TRBJ1-6; D not certain. The CDR3 runs to 16 residues. Germline CDR1 and CDR2: MGHRA and YSYEKL. The CDR3 sequence: CASSRSFSTVNSSLHF. CDR3 DNA sequence: TGCGCCAGCAGCCGCTCATTCAGCACGGTGAATTCATCCCTCCACTTT.

At least ten counts were recorded for this clonotype. The chain carries TRBV28 and TRBJ2-7, with D perhaps matching TRBD2 (6 bases). This CDR3 contains 14 residues. The germline gives CDR1 MDHEN, CDR2 SYDVKM. V dropped 4 bases and J dropped 0 bases, with 10 bases sitting between them. In DNA, the CDR3 is TGTGCCAGCAGTTCGTGGAGGGACTCCTACGAGCAGTACTTC. This encodes CASSSWRDSYEQYF.

The rearrangement joins TRBV20-1 to TRBJ1-2; D is undetermined. Trimming stripped 4 bases from V and 4 bases from J, with 13 bases between. CDR3 length: 13 amino acids. Germline V gives CDR1 DFQATT, CDR2 SNEGSKA (reference sequence). The CDR3 is CSANKDEGYGYTF. The CDR3 DNA sequence: TGCAGTGCTAACAAGGACGAAGGCTATGGCTACACCTTC.

There are many counts of this clonotype. The chain is built from TRBV6-1 and TRBJ2-5; D not resolved. CDR3 length: 13 residues. V was cut by 2 bases and J by 2 bases, with 6 bases left in between. The germline V gene encodes CDR1 MNHNS and CDR2 SASEGT. CDR3 amino acids: CASSEIQQETQYF. The CDR3 DNA follows: TGTGCCAGCAGTGAAATACAGCAAGAGACCCAGTACTTC.

The chain links TRBV7-8 to TRBJ2-7; either TRBD1 or TRBD2 may fit D (5 bases each). The CDR3 extends over 16 amino acids. Germline lookup yields CDR1 SGHVS and CDR2 FQNEAQ. Trimming left V 1 base short and J 3 bases short, with 16 bases between. CDR3 sequence reads: CASSLEGRGFYYEQYF. CDR3 sequence (DNA): TGTGCCAGCAGCTTAGAGGGGCGAGGGTTCTACTACGAGCAGTACTTC.

This clonotype was observed at least ten times. The chain recombines TRBV29-1 with TRBJ1-5, with 12 bases matching TRBD1. The CDR3 is 14 amino acids. After removal of 6 bases from V and 9 bases from J, the junction contained 9 bases not matched to a gene. Germline loops: CDR1 SQVTM, CDR2 ANQGSEA. For the CDR3, the DNA is TGCAGCGTAACCGAAGGGACAGGGGGCACGCCCCAGCATTTT. This gives the protein CSVTEGTGGTPQHF.

The V gene is TRBV6-1, the J gene TRBJ1-1, with D tentatively TRBD1 (6 bases). The CDR3 has 15 residues. The germline V and J ends were trimmed by 1 base and 5 bases, with 14 bases remaining between them. The V gene's germline CDR1 is MNHNS and CDR2 SASEGT. The CDR3 region is CASSEGVGGGTEAFF. The CDR3 DNA reads as TGTGCCAGCAGTGAAGGGGTGGGAGGGGGGACTGAAGCTTTCTTT.

This clonotype was detected ten times or more. The chain couples TRBV6-1 to TRBJ1-2; TRBD1 might be the D (5 bases). Germline V gene data show CDR1 as MNHNS and CDR2 as SASEGT. Trimming stripped 6 bases from V and 5 bases from J, with 16 bases between. This CDR3 comprises 14 residues. CDR3 region: CASRRQNEEYGYTF. The CDR3 DNA is TGTGCCAGCAGGAGACAGAATGAGGAATATGGCTACACCTTC.

This clonotype was picked up many times. The chain joins TRBV20-1 to TRBJ2-7, with TRBD2 identical over 8 bases. V was pared by 3 bases and J by 6 bases, with 4 bases of the junction left unmatched. The germline V gene has CDR1 DFQATT and CDR2 SNEGSKA (reference sequence). This CDR3 has 12 residues. The CDR3 nucleotides read TGCAGTGCTAGTGCGACTAGCGCCGAGCAGTACTTC. As protein: CSASATSAEQYF.

This clonotype was recorded many times. The CDR3 nucleotides read TGCGCCAGCAGCTTGCCCGACAGGCTGCCTGGGGCCAACGTCCTGACTTTC. Protein: CASSLPDRLPGANVLTF. The chain links TRBV5-1 to TRBJ2-6; tentative D call: TRBD1 (6 bases). Trimming left V 1 base short and J 2 bases short, with 13 bases between. Germline V CDR1 and CDR2: SGHRS, YFSETQ. The CDR3 has 17 amino acids.

This clonotype was detected ten times or more. This may arise from a read error, as a much more abundant clone is one base away. The chain uses TRBV11-2 and TRBJ1-6, with a tentative D call TRBD1 (5 bases). The ends were cut back, 1 base at V and 10 bases at J, with 11 bases in the middle. Per germline, CDR1 SGHAT and CDR2 FQNNGV. The CDR3 length is 14 residues. CDR3 sequence reads: CASSLAGRCSPLHF. In DNA form, the CDR3 reads TGTGCCAGCAGCTTAGCGGGACGGTGCTCACCCCTCCACTTT.

This clonotype showed up many times. CDR3 sequence: CASSLRGLGANVLTF. CDR3 in DNA: TGTGCCAGCAGCTTAAGGGGGCTTGGGGCCAACGTCCTGACTTTC. The chain combines TRBV7-9 with TRBJ2-6, with 7 bases matching TRBD1. J lost 3 bases, V lost 2 bases, and 1 base had no gene match. Germline V gives CDR1 SEHNR, CDR2 FQNEAQ (reference sequence). CDR3 length equals 15 residues.

This clonotype was picked up many times. This chain connects TRBV6-1 to TRBJ2-7, with D maybe TRBD1 (6 bases). The CDR3 runs to 14 residues. Germline V gene sequence: CDR1 MNHNS, CDR2 SASEGT. Trimming took off 5 bases at V and 1 base at J, with 12 bases between the two ends. CDR3 sequence: CASSPGALSYEQYF. The CDR3 nucleotides read TGTGCCAGCAGTCCAGGGGCTCTGTCCTACGAGCAGTACTTC.

The V call is TRBV4-3, the J call TRBJ1-2; D is possibly TRBD1 (5 bases). Germline V gene lookup returns CDR1 LGHNA and CDR2 YSLEER. The CDR3 is 14 residues long. V was shortened by 1 base and J by 4 bases, with 10 bases between the two germline ends. The CDR3 coding sequence is TGCGCCAGCAGCCAAGTCCAGGGAGTCTATGGCTACACCTTC. Its protein product is CASSQVQGVYGYTF.

This clonotype was recorded at least ten times. In nucleotides, the CDR3 is TGTGCCAGCAGTTCAGCCGGGACAGGGGGCAATCAGCCCCAGCATTTT. This encodes CASSSAGTGGNQPQHF. This chain connects TRBV12-3 or TRBV12-4 to TRBJ1-5, with TRBD1 identical over 10 bases. This CDR3 contains 16 residues. V shed 4 bases, J shed 2 bases, and the junction held 5 bases outside the gene matches.

This clonotype was seen many times. This sequence joins TRBV5-6 and TRBJ1-2, with D possibly matching TRBD1 (5 bases). The CDR3 is made up of 13 amino acids. The V gene lost 4 bases and the J gene lost 5 bases, with 12 bases spanning the gap. The germline V gene has CDR1 SGHDT and CDR2 YYEEEE. This CDR3 reads CASSTGTFYGYTF. The CDR3 DNA is TGTGCCAGCAGCACGGGGACTTTTTATGGCTACACCTTC.

In the case of this clonotype: This is likely a read error, given that the CDR3 carries no conserved phenylalanine or tryptophan at its end. This chain connects TRBV28 to TRBJ1-2, with 7 positions matching TRBD1. Trimming at V came to 4 bases and at J to 8 bases, leaving 10 bases not matched to a gene. CDR1 MDHEN and CDR2 SYDVKM come from the germline V gene. This CDR3 has 14 residues. The CDR3, as DNA: TGTGCCAGCAGTTCCCTTACAGGGGAGGGCGGCTACACCCTC. As protein: CASSSLTGEGGYTL.

The gene calls are TRBV10-3 and TRBJ1-1; 9 nucleotides align to TRBD1. There are 16 residues in the CDR3. V trimming: 5 bases; J trimming: 3 bases; junction bases outside the gene matches: 10. Germline V gene lookup returns CDR1 ENHRY and CDR2 SYGVKD. This CDR3 is CAISKWRDREDTEAFF. The CDR3 DNA sequence: TGTGCCATCAGTAAGTGGAGGGACAGGGAGGACACTGAAGCTTTCTTT.

V gene TRBV7-2 combines with J gene TRBJ2-7; D perhaps matches TRBD2 (5 bases). The CDR3 length is 15 residues. Germline V CDR1 and CDR2: SGHTA, FQGNSA. Trimming stripped 4 bases from V and 0 bases from J, with 13 bases between. CDR3: CASSSRTGSSYEQYF. CDR3 nucleotide sequence: TGTGCCAGCAGCTCGAGGACTGGTAGCTCCTACGAGCAGTACTTC.

There are many counts of this clonotype. CDR3: CASSLEAEFNSPLHF. For the CDR3, the DNA is TGTGCCAGCAGCTTAGAGGCAGAGTTTAATTCACCCCTCCACTTT. The chain uses TRBV7-2 and TRBJ1-6; D is unclear. CDR3 length: 15 amino acids. V was shortened by 1 base and J by 6 bases, with 10 bases between the two germline ends. Germline V CDR1 and CDR2: SGHTA, FQGNSA.

This clonotype was found a few times. The V gene is TRBV19, the J gene TRBJ1-5; the match to TRBD1 covers 11 bases. Per the germline V gene, CDR1 is LNHDA and CDR2 is SQIVND (reference sequence). J lost 7 bases, V lost 7 bases, and 12 bases had no gene match. The CDR3 runs 16 residues. As DNA, the CDR3 is TGTGCCAGTACCGTGCTCGGACAGGGGGCCGGGCAGCCCCAGCATTTT. Its protein product is CASTVLGQGAGQPQHF.

In its sample, this clonotype was seen many times. The genes are TRBV3-1 and TRBJ2-5; the D gene is possibly TRBD1 (6 bases). V shed 1 base and J shed 5 bases, with 14 bases lying between them. Germline lookup yields CDR1 LGHDT and CDR2 YNNKEL (reference sequence). The CDR3 is made up of 15 amino acids. DNA of the CDR3: TGTGCCAGCAGCCAAGTAGCGCCGAGGGGGGAGACCCAGTACTTC. It specifies CASSQVAPRGETQYF.

This clonotype was detected many times. The CDR3 DNA is TGTGCCAGCAGCCACCAGGGGACTGAAGCTTTCTTT. Protein sequence: CASSHQGTEAFF. The chain employs TRBV7-9 and TRBJ1-1; tentative D call: TRBD1 (6 bases). This CDR3 is 12 amino acids long. Germline V gene sequence: CDR1 SEHNR, CDR2 FQNEAQ (reference sequence). Trimming cost V 5 bases and J 5 bases, with 9 bases left between them.